One and the same sample provided the 4 T cell receptor beta chains below, sequenced in a study of cytomegalovirus exposure and HLA in healthy donors. With 60 Vbeta and 13 Jbeta primers, the PCR was carried out. Some clones are missing from TCRdb's copy, which holds only in-frame ones; the method was immunoSEQ multiplex PCR. The data contain around 150,000 clones, 76% of them seen just once; the ten biggest clones take up 2.5% to 3.5%. Sequencing used PBMCs. Source of these receptors: a male donor in good health and CMV-seronegative.

The rearrangement joins TRBV19 to TRBJ2-7; 16 bases agree with TRBD2. Trimming took 5 bases from V and 7 from J; bases not matched to a gene: 11. Germline V CDR1 and CDR2: LNHDA, SQIVND (reference sequence). This CDR3 contains 17 residues. The CDR3 sequence is CASSQYGTSGRADEQYF. The CDR3 DNA reads TGTGCCAGTAGTCAATACGGGACTAGCGGGAGGGCGGATGAGCAGTACTTC.

This clone showed up just a few times. The chain uses TRBV7-9 and TRBJ2-7, with 10 bases identical to TRBD1. CDR1 is SEHNR and CDR2 is FQNEAQ in the germline V gene (reference sequence). This CDR3 contains 16 residues. V shed 2 bases and J 7 bases; nucleotides not matched to a gene: 11. CDR3 sequence: CASSLPNTGTGEEQYF. CDR3 bases: TGTGCCAGCAGCTTACCGAATACCGGGACAGGGGAAGAGCAGTACTTC.

V usage is TRBV7-6 and J usage is TRBJ1-6, with 7 bases matching TRBD1. Trimming at V came to 5 bases and at J to 6 bases, leaving 10 bases not matched to a gene. The CDR3 runs to 16 residues. Germline CDR1 reads SGHVS; CDR2 reads FNYEAQ. Written as DNA, the CDR3 is TGTGCCAGCAGCCCAAGGGACAGCAGCTCTAATTCACCCCTCCACTTT. Amino acid sequence: CASSPRDSSSNSPLHF.

V usage is TRBV7-9 and J usage is TRBJ1-1, with D unclear. Per germline, CDR1 SEHNR and CDR2 FQNEAQ (reference sequence). This CDR3 is 15 amino acids long. The ends were cut back, 4 bases at V and 1 base at J, with 13 bases in the middle. DNA of the CDR3: TGTGCCAGCAGCTCGGTGACTTTGACGAACACTGAAGCTTTCTTT. It yields the protein CASSSVTLTNTEAFF.